This TCR beta chain was sequenced during a study of cytomegalovirus exposure and HLA in healthy donors. General study points: Altogether, 170 or so TCR beta chains were recorded as cytomegalovirus-associated.

Of note for this clone: Its antigen is as yet unknown.

Only in-frame clones appear in the TCRdb table, and some are missing; sequencing was by immunoSEQ multiplex PCR. The sample has tens of thousands of clones, roughly 90% seen once. The origin of this receptor is a woman between 18 and 29 years old in good health and CMV-seronegative. The sequenced sample was PBMCs.

In nucleotides, the CDR3 is TGTGCCAGCAGCCAATATCAGGGGGCCACAGAGACCCAGTACTTC. Encoded protein: CASSQYQGATETQYF. The chain joins TRBV7-3 to TRBJ2-5; 8 bases agree with TRBD1. Germline CDR1 and CDR2: SGHTA and FQGTGA. The CDR3 sequence is 15 residues long. Germline trimming cut 5 bases from V and 4 bases from J; bases unmatched to any gene: 9.